This is a list of T cell receptor beta chains from one sample in a study of blood T cell repertoires in COVID-19. Assay: immunoSEQ multiplex PCR; the TCRdb copy retains only in-frame clones and omits some. The data show fewer than 40,000 clones, approximately 85% seen once. Sample: peripheral blood. The receptors were sampled from a human donor in a cohort sampled during active COVID-19. The CDR3 runs from the conserved cysteine through the conserved F or W. Each record gives: clone size, D gene, V gene, J gene, CDR3 DNA, CDR3 protein. D genes are given only for firm matches. A clone size is listed for some rows: how often the clone was seen (once, few, many), or a class if it is expanded.

NA	TRBD1	TRBV2	TRBJ1-4	TGTGCCAGCAGCGGACCCGGGACAGGGAATGAAAAACTGTTTTTT	CASSGPGTGNEKLFF
NA	TRBD1	TRBV19	TRBJ1-5	TGTGCCAGTAGCTCACAGGGGCCGAATCAGCCCCAGCATTTT	CASSSQGPNQPQHF
NA	NA	TRBV9	TRBJ2-1	TGTGCCAGCAGACCAGCAGGGTCCACCTACAATGAGCAGTTCTTC	CASRPAGSTYNEQFF
NA	NA	TRBV6-1	TRBJ1-1	TGTGCCAGCAGTGAACATTACACTGAAGCTTTCTTT	CASSEHYTEAFF
NA	TRBD1	TRBV27	TRBJ2-1	TGTGCCAGCAGTACCTTACAAGGGACAGGGGTGGATGAGCAGTTCTTC	CASSTLQGTGVDEQFF
once	NA	TRBV7-2	TRBJ2-3	TGTGCCAGCAGCCGCCCCGGGTCCTCACCTCGCACAGATACGCAGTATTTT	CASSRPGSSPRTDTQYF
once	TRBD1	TRBV3-1/TRBV3-2	TRBJ1-3	TGTGCCAGCAGCCCTTACTGGGACAGGGGAGGACCTGGAAACACCATATATTTT	CASSPYWDRGGPGNTIYF
NA	TRBD2	TRBV4-1	TRBJ2-3	TGCGCCAGCAGCCGGACTAGCGGGGGAGAAGATACGCAGTATTTT	CASSRTSGGEDTQYF
NA	NA	TRBV3-1/TRBV3-2	TRBJ2-3	TGTGCCAGCAGCCAAGTCTTAGGCGGGGATACAGATACGCAGTATTTT	CASSQVLGGDTDTQYF
NA	TRBD1	TRBV7-2	TRBJ1-2	TGTGCCAGCAGCTCCAGGACAGGGGGCATAGGCTACACCTTC	CASSSRTGGIGYTF
NA	NA	TRBV7-6	TRBJ1-2	TGTGCCAGCAGCTTAGACGCAGGGCCGGGCTATGGCTACACCTTC	CASSLDAGPGYGYTF
few	TRBD1	TRBV30	TRBJ2-1	TGTGCCTGGGACAGGGATTTGTACAATGAGCAGTTCTTC	CAWDRDLYNEQFF
few	TRBD1	TRBV4-1	TRBJ2-2	TGCGCCAGCAGCAACGACAGGGGGTATACCGGGGAGCTGTTTTTT	CASSNDRGYTGELFF
NA	TRBD1	TRBV5-6	TRBJ1-3	TGTGCCAGCAGTTACGACAGGGGGCGCGTAAACACCATATATTTT	CASSYDRGRVNTIYF
NA	TRBD2	TRBV19	TRBJ2-5	TGTGCCAGTAGTAAAACGGGACTATCCGGGGAGACCCAGTACTTC	CASSKTGLSGETQYF
once	TRBD1	TRBV18	TRBJ2-1	TGTGCCAGCTCACCCCGACAGGGGACCGTCGGTGAGCAGTTCTTC	CASSPRQGTVGEQFF